This T cell receptor beta chain was observed in a study of blood T cell repertoires in COVID-19. The repertoire was sequenced with immunoSEQ multiplex PCR; TCRdb's copy has only in-frame clones and lacks some. The repertoire holds over 75,000 clones, with around nine tenths as singletons. The CDR3 spans 13 residues. Trimming cost V 8 bases and J 4 bases; bases outside gene matches: 10. The germline V gene encodes CDR1 GTSNPN and CDR2 SVGIG (reference sequence). This receptor was taken from a woman over 75 with acute or convalescent COVID-19. The V call is TRBV30, the J call TRBJ1-1, with 7 bases identical to TRBD1. The sample taken for sequencing was peripheral blood. In DNA, the CDR3 is TGTGCCGGCTTGACAGGGAGGAGCACTGAAGCTTTCTTT. This translates into CAGLTGRSTEAFF.